This T cell receptor beta chain was identified during a study of blood T cell repertoires in COVID-19. The CDR3 covers 13 residues. The ends were cut back, 4 bases at V and 4 bases at J, with 8 bases in the middle. Germline V gives CDR1 MDHEN, CDR2 SYDVKM. Here immunoSEQ multiplex PCR was the method, and the copy in TCRdb shows in-frame clones only, minus some. The data hold hundreds of thousands of clones, with 75% to 90% observed a single time. The rearrangement joins TRBV28 to TRBJ2-1; D possibly corresponds to TRBD1 (6 bases). This receptor was taken from a woman aged 25 to 39 with acute or convalescent COVID-19. The material sequenced was peripheral blood. CDR3 nucleotides: TGTGCCAGCAGTTGGACAGAGTACAATGAGCAGTTCTTC. It yields the protein CASSWTEYNEQFF.